This T cell receptor (beta chain) was sequenced during a study of blood T cell repertoires in COVID-19. As for the study in general: Samples representing acute and convalescent COVID-19 were sourced from the United States, Italy and Spain. From T cells, B-cell-depleted T cells, or PBMCs came the material, which was cDNA or gDNA.

Original processing methods: Amplifying reference gene primers gave estimates of nucleated cell counts. Libraries were prepared by immunoSEQ multiplex PCR; TCRdb keeps only in-frame clonotypes and omits some of them. D and trimming were read from the DNA, whereas the V and J calls and clone size are those reported in that table. The sample includes just over 150,000 clones, around 85% of them seen just once. V was trimmed by 5 bases and J by 6 bases, leaving 16 bases between them. This CDR3 is 14 amino acids long. Per the germline V gene, CDR1 is LGHDT and CDR2 is YNNKEL (reference sequence). Sequenced sample: peripheral blood. The source is a human donor with acute or convalescent COVID-19. The donor label of this sample is uncertain. V gene TRBV3-1 (or the pseudogene TRBV3-2) combines with J gene TRBJ1-2; D is perhaps TRBD1 (5 bases). The CDR3 spells CASSSLGGRDGYTF. For the CDR3, the DNA is TGTGCCAGCAGCTCCCTTGGGGGGAGGGATGGCTACACCTTC.